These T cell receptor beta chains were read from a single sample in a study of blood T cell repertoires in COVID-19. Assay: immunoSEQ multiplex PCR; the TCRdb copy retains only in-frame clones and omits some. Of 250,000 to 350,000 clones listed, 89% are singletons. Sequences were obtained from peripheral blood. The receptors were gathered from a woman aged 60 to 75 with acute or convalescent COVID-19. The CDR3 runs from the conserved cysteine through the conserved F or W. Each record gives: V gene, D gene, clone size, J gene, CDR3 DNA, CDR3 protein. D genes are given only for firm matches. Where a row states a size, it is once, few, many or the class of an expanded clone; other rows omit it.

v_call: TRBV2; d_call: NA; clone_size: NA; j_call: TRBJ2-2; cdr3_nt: TGTGCCAGCAGTGATCCAGGTTTCGGCGGGGAGCTGTTTTTT; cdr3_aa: CASSDPGFGGELFF
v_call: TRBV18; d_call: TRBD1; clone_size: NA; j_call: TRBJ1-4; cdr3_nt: TGTGCCAGCTCACGCTCAGGGGGTGCCCTTAATGAAAAACTGTTTTTT; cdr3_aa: CASSRSGGALNEKLFF
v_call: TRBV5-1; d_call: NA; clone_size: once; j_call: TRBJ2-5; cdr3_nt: TGCGCCAGCAGGGGGACTTCTGAGACCCAGTACTTC; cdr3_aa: CASRGTSETQYF
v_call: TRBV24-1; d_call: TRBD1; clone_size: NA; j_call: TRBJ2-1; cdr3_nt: TGTGCCACCAGTGGGCGAGACAGGGCCCTTGGGGAGCAGTTCTTC; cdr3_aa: CATSGRDRALGEQFF
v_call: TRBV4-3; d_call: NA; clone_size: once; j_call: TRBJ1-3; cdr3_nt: TGCGCCAGCAGCCAAGATGTGGGCAGGGGCTCTGGAAACACCATATATTTT; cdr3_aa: CASSQDVGRGSGNTIYF
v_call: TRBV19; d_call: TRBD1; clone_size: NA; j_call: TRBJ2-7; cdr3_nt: TGTGCCAGTAGTAAGGGACAGGAGACCTACGAGCAGTACTTC; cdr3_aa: CASSKGQETYEQYF
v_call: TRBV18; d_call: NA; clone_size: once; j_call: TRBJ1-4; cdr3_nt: TGTGCCAGCTCAGTACAGGAAAAACTGTTTTTT; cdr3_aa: CASSVQEKLFF
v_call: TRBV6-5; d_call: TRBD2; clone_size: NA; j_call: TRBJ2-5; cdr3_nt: TGTGCCAGCAGTTACGTGTCTAGCGGGAGGAAAGAGACCCAGTACTTC; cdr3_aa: CASSYVSSGRKETQYF
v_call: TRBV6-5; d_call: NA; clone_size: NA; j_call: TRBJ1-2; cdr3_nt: TGTGCCAGCAGCCCCGGGCGCCTAGGGGGTTATGGCTACACCTTC; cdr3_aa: CASSPGRLGGYGYTF
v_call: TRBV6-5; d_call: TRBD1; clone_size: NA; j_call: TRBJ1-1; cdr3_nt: TGTGCCAGCAGTTGGGGGACAGGGGGATTGGCTTTCTTT; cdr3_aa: CASSWGTGGLAFF
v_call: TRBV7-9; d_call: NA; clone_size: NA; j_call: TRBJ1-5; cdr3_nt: TGTGCCAGCAGCCCCGATCTAGGGAGGGAAGATCAGCCCCAGCATTTT; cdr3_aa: CASSPDLGREDQPQHF
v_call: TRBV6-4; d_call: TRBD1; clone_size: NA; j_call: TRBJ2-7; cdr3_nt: TGTGCCAGCAGTGACTCCCTTATTCGCTATCGGACAGGGTGGTACGAGCAGTACTTC; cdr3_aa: CASSDSLIRYRTGWYEQYF
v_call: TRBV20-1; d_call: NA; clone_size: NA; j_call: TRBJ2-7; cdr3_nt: TGCAGTGCTAGTCGGGACTCCGCCTACGAGCAGTACTTC; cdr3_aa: CSASRDSAYEQYF
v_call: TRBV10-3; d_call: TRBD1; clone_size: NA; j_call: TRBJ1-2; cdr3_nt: TGTGCCATCAGTTCCGCGGGACAGGGTGTGGCAGGTGGCTACACCTTC; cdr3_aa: CAISSAGQGVAGGYTF
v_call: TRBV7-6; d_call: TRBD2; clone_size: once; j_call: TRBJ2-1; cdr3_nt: TGTGCCAGCAGCTTAAGGGGACTAGTATCTCGGAATGAGCAGTTCTTC; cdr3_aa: CASSLRGLVSRNEQFF
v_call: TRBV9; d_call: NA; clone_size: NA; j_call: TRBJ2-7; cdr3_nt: TGTGCCAGCAGCGTAGCTACCAGGGGCTACGAGCAGTACTTC; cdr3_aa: CASSVATRGYEQYF
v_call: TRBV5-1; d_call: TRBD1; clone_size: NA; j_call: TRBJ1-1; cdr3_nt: TGCGCCAGCAGCACCGGACAGGGGGCCACTGAAGCTTTCTTT; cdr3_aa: CASSTGQGATEAFF
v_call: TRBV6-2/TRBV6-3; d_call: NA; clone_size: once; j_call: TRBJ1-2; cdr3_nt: TGTGCCAGCAGTAGACAGAGCGGCTACACCTTC; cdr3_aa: CASSRQSGYTF
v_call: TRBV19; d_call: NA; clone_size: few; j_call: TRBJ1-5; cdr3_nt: TGTGCCAGTAGTTCGAAACAGGGTGCCCAGCCCCAGCATTTT; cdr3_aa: CASSSKQGAQPQHF
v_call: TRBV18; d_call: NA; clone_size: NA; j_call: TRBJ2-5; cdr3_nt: TGTGCCAGCTCACCACAGAAGGGAGCCGGTTCAGAGACCCAGTACTTC; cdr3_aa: CASSPQKGAGSETQYF
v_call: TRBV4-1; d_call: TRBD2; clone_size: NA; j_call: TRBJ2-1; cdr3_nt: TGCGCCAGCAGCCCGGGACTTTGGAGCGGGACTGCGCAGTTCTTC; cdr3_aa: CASSPGLWSGTAQFF
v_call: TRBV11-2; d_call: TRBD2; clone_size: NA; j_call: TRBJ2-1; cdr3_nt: TGTGCCAGCAGTATTGTGCGGGGGAGGTACAATGAGCAGTTCTTC; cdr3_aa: CASSIVRGRYNEQFF
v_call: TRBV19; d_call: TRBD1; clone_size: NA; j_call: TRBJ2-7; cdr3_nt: TGTGCCAGTAGTCGACAGGGCTCCTACGAGCAGTACTTC; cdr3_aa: CASSRQGSYEQYF